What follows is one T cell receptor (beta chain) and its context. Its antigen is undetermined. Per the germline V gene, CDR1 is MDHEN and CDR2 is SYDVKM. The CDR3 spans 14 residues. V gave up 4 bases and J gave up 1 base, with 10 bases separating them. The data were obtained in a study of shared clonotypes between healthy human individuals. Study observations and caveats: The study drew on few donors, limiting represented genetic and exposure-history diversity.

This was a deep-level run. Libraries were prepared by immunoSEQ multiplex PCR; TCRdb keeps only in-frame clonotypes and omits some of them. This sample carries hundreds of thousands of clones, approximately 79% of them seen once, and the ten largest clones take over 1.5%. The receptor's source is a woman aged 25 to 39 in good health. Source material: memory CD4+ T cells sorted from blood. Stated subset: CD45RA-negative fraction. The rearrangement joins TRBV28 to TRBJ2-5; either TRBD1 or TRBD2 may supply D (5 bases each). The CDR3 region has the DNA TGTGCCAGCAGTTCGGGACGGATCCAAGAGACCCAGTACTTC. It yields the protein CASSSGRIQETQYF.